The 21 T cell receptor beta chains reported below all come from one sample, sequenced in a study of T cells after yellow fever vaccination. TCRdb reanalysed the 5' RACE reads using MiXCR and keeps one entry per CDR3 protein. The data hold 400,000 to 650,000 distinct CDR3 sequences, with roughly a fifth observed a single time. The input for sequencing was PBMCs, taken more than 20 days after the first yellow fever vaccination. The receptors shown here come from a man aged 18 to 30 who received the YFV17D yellow fever vaccine.

The chain joins TRBV7-3 to TRBJ2-1; 8 bases line up with TRBD1. Trimming took 5 bases from V and 5 from J; bases not matched to a gene: 8. The CDR3 contains 15 residues. CDR1 and CDR2 from the germline V gene are SGHTA and FQGTGA. DNA of the CDR3: TGTGCCAGCAGCCCCTCCCGGGACAGGAACAATGAGCAGTTCTTC. It codes for CASSPSRDRNNEQFF.

The chain links TRBV20-1 to TRBJ2-5; TRBD2 matches at 10 bases. Losses at the gene ends were 1 base for V and 5 bases for J; bases not matched to a gene: 22. The germline gives CDR1 DFQATT, CDR2 SNEGSKA (reference sequence). This CDR3 has 20 amino acids. CDR3 bases: TGCAGTGCTAGAGCCGTAGTGGCTCGCGGACTAGCGGTAAGCCTGGAGACCCAGTACTTC. Translating it yields CSARAVVARGLAVSLETQYF.

CDR3 residues: CAISESKITGRIAKNIQYF. In DNA form, the CDR3 reads TGTGCCATCAGTGAGTCGAAGATAACCGGGAGAATAGCCAAAAACATTCAGTACTTC. This chain links TRBV10-3 with TRBJ2-4, with D possibly matching TRBD2 (6 bases). This CDR3 is built from 19 residues. Looked up from germline, CDR1 is ENHRY and CDR2 is SYGVKD. The V and J ends lost 0 bases and 0 bases respectively, with 18 bases between them.

This clonotype was picked up a small number of times. The V gene is TRBV27, the J gene TRBJ2-7; 12 nucleotides match TRBD1. Germline V lookup: CDR1 MNHEY, CDR2 SMNVEV (reference sequence). The CDR3 runs to 16 residues. Trimming at V came to 4 bases and at J to 6 bases, leaving 10 bases not matched to a gene. The DNA of the CDR3 is TGTGCCAGCAGTTCCCAGGGTGGGACAGGGGGCTCCGAGCAGTACGTC. Amino acid sequence: CASSSQGGTGGSEQYV.

The chain employs TRBV9 and TRBJ2-2; 10 bases agree with TRBD2. Germline loops: CDR1 SGDLS, CDR2 YYNGEE. The V segment lost 0 bases and the J segment 6 bases; nucleotides outside the gene matches: 5. The CDR3 has 16 residues. The CDR3: CASSVDPAGGPGELFF. DNA for the CDR3: TGTGCCAGCAGCGTAGACCCAGCGGGGGGGCCCGGGGAGCTGTTTTTT.

This clonotype has a count of ten or more. The chain links TRBV10-3 to TRBJ1-3; 9 bases are a match to TRBD1. V shed 5 bases and J 8 bases; nucleotides not matched to a gene: 7. CDR3 length: 14 amino acids. Germline CDR1 is ENHRY and CDR2 is SYGVKD. The CDR3, as DNA: TGTGCCATCAGTCGCTCGGGACAGGGAGACACCATATATTTT. This sequence encodes CAISRSGQGDTIYF.

V gene TRBV15 combines with J gene TRBJ2-1; D uncertain. Germline loops: CDR1 LNHNV, CDR2 YYDKDF (reference sequence). V dropped 0 bases and J dropped 8 bases, with 8 bases sitting between them. CDR3 size: 13 residues. This CDR3 is CATSRERYDEQFF. CDR3 nucleotides: TGTGCCACCAGCAGAGAGAGGTACGATGAGCAGTTCTTC.

The chain joins TRBV13 to TRBJ2-4, with D perhaps TRBD1 or TRBD2 (5 bases each). With 4 bases removed from V and 6 bases from J, the gap between germline ends came to 19 bases. Per germline, CDR1 PRHDT and CDR2 FYEKMQ (reference sequence). The CDR3 extends over 16 amino acids. CDR3 sequence (DNA): TGTGCCAGCAGCTCTTACAATGGGGGATCGACAAACATTCAGTACTTC. It yields the protein CASSSYNGGSTNIQYF. The entire variable domain, with the rest obtained from reference TRBV13 and TRBJ2-4, is as follows: AAGVIQSPRHLIKEKRETATLKCYPIPRHDTVYWYQQGPGQDPQFLISFYEKMQSDKGSIPDRFSAQQFSDYHSELNMSSLELGDSALYFCASSSYNGGSTNIQYFGAGTRLSVL.

V and J are TRBV29-1 and TRBJ1-5; D might be TRBD1 (5 bases). V lost 6 bases to trimming and J lost 2 bases, with 11 bases between them. The CDR3 has 13 residues. The germline gives CDR1 SQVTM, CDR2 ANQGSEA. The CDR3 nucleotides read TGCAGCGTAGCAGGGTCGGGCAATCAGCCCCAGCATTTT. Protein product: CSVAGSGNQPQHF. The complete variable domain, with remaining parts taken from reference TRBV29-1 and TRBJ1-5, reads SAVISQKPSRDICQRGTSLTIQCQVDSQVTMMFWYRQQPGQSLTLIATANQGSEATYESGFVIDKFPISRPNLTFSTLTVSNMSPEDSSIYLCSVAGSGNQPQHFGDGTRLSIL.

The chain employs TRBV5-6 and TRBJ2-5; 9 bases are a match to TRBD2. CDR1 is SGHDT, CDR2 YYEEEE, per germline. V lost 3 bases, J lost 5 bases, and 11 bases stayed unmatched. This CDR3 comprises 16 residues. CDR3 in amino acids: CASSWTLSGGPETQYF. The CDR3 nucleotides are TGTGCCAGCAGCTGGACCCTTAGCGGGGGCCCCGAGACCCAGTACTTC.

This clonotype was observed at least ten times. The chain combines TRBV5-1 with TRBJ2-1, with a weak D call TRBD2 (6 bases). The V and J ends lost 0 bases and 4 bases respectively, with 23 bases between them. The length of the CDR3 is 19 residues. CDR1 and CDR2 from the germline V gene are SGHRS and YFSETQ. The DNA for the CDR3 is TGCGCCAGCAGCTTGGTTACGGATTCCCTGGGGGGACCATACAATGAGCAGTTCTTC. The encoded protein is CASSLVTDSLGGPYNEQFF.

This clonotype was counted only a few times. One end of the junction varies from germline; a read error may be responsible. This chain joins TRBV12-3 or TRBV12-4 and TRBJ1-1, with no clear D. The CDR3 runs 13 residues. The CDR3 sequence: CASRFEADTEAFF. The CDR3 bases are TGTGCCAGCCGTTTCGAAGCCGACACTGAAGCTTTCTTT.

This clonotype was picked up a small number of times. The chain couples TRBV6-5 to TRBJ1-2; D call uncertain. The CDR3 loop spans 11 amino acids. Germline CDR1 is MNHEY and CDR2 is SVGAGI. Deletions cut 11 bases from V and 5 bases from J, with 12 bases between. The CDR3 region is CAAGHSYGYTF. CDR3 DNA sequence: TGTGCCGCGGGCCACTCTTATGGCTACACCTTC.

The chain is built from TRBV3-1 and TRBJ1-1; D possibly corresponds to TRBD1 (6 bases). CDR3 length: 13 residues. Per the germline V gene, CDR1 is LGHDT and CDR2 is YNNKEL (reference sequence). Trimming removed 6 bases at V and 4 bases at J, with 12 bases between. This CDR3 reads CASREGRGTEAFF. For the CDR3, the DNA is TGTGCCAGCAGAGAAGGCAGGGGCACTGAAGCTTTCTTT. The whole variable domain, remainder taken from reference TRBV3-1 and TRBJ1-1, is DTAVSQTPKYLVTQMGNDKSIKCEQNLGHDTMYWYKQDSKKFLKIMFSYNNKELIINETVPNRFSPKSPDKAHLNLHINSLELGDSAVYFCASREGRGTEAFFGQGTRLTVV.

The table lists this clonotype with a few counts. The V and J genes are TRBV28 and TRBJ2-3, with D maybe TRBD2 (6 bases). Germline CDR1 and CDR2: MDHEN and SYDVKM. CDR3 length equals 15 residues. The V gene lost 4 bases and the J gene lost 5 bases, with 16 bases spanning the gap. This CDR3 reads CASSSAPSRGDTQYF. CDR3 DNA sequence: TGTGCCAGCAGTTCAGCCCCCTCGCGGGGAGATACGCAGTATTTT.

This clonotype was detected ten times or more. The genes are TRBV5-1 and TRBJ1-2; D remains unclear. Germline-derived CDR1 and CDR2 are SGHRS and YFSETQ. Deletions cut 5 bases from V and 0 bases from J, with 8 bases between. This CDR3 has 13 amino acids. The CDR3 DNA reads as TGCGCCAGCAGTGACTTAGCTAACTATGGCTACACCTTC. Its protein is CASSDLANYGYTF.

This clonotype was observed a handful of times. The V gene is TRBV10-3, the J gene TRBJ2-2, with D unresolved. The CDR3 has 13 amino acids. Trimming took 5 bases from V and 4 from J, leaving 8 bases between them. The V gene's germline CDR1 is ENHRY and CDR2 SYGVKD. The CDR3 sequence: CAISSDLTGELFF. The CDR3 DNA is TGTGCCATCAGTTCGGACCTCACCGGGGAGCTGTTTTTT.

This chain uses TRBV11-1 with TRBJ1-2; D is undetermined. The CDR3 has 14 amino acids. Trimming took off 1 base at V and 2 bases at J, with 8 bases between the two ends. Germline CDR1 is SGHAT and CDR2 is FQDESV (reference sequence). The CDR3 here is CASSLGHQNYGYTF. CDR3 nucleotides: TGTGCCAGCAGCTTAGGACACCAGAACTATGGCTACACCTTC.

This clonotype has just a few counts. The rearrangement joins TRBV6-5 to TRBJ2-5, with 7 bases that match TRBD2. With 8 bases clipped from V and 4 bases from J, the junction kept 13 bases outside the gene matches. Germline V CDR1 and CDR2: MNHEY, SVGAGI. The CDR3 spans 15 residues. The CDR3 DNA reads as TGTGCCAGCCAACGTCGGGGGGTTGGGCTAGAGACCCAGTACTTC. It is translated as CASQRRGVGLETQYF.

CDR3 coding DNA: TGTGCCACCGGATCCAGCGGGGGGGCCGCAGATACGCAGTATTTT. Translated, it gives CATGSSGGAADTQYF. V usage is TRBV24-1 and J usage is TRBJ2-3, with 10 bases identical to TRBD2. V shed 9 bases and J 4 bases; nucleotides not matched to a gene: 9. Germline CDR1 KGHDR, CDR2 SFDVKD. The CDR3 runs to 15 residues.

The chain links TRBV6-2 or TRBV6-3 to TRBJ1-5, with a weak D call TRBD1 (5 bases). Trimming shortened V by 3 bases and J by 5 bases, and 23 bases separated the two germline ends. The CDR3 length is 18 residues. Germline-derived CDR1 and CDR2 are MNHEY and SVGEGT. The CDR3 DNA reads TGTGCCAGCAGTTATCGGAGGGGAGATTACAGAACCGATCAGCCCCAGCATTTT. It yields the protein CASSYRRGDYRTDQPQHF.